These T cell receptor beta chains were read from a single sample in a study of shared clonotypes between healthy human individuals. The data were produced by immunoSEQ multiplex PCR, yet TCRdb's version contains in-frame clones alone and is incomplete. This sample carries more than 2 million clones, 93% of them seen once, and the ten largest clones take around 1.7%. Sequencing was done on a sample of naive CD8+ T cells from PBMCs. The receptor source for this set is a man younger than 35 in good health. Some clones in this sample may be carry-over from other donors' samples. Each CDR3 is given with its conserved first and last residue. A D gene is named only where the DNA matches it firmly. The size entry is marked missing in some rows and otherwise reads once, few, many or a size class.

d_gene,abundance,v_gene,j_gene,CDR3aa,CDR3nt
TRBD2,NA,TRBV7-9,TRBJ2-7,CASRGLAEPSYEQYF,TGTGCCAGCAGGGGACTAGCCGAGCCCTCCTACGAGCAGTACTTC
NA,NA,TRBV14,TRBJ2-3,CASSQVGGLKDTQYF,TGTGCCAGCAGCCAAGTCGGTGGGTTAAAAGATACGCAGTATTTT
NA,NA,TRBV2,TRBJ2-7,CASSESLGRENEQYF,TGTGCCAGCAGTGAAAGTCTGGGCCGGGAGAACGAGCAGTACTTC
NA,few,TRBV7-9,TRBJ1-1,CASSLSENTEAFF,TGTGCCAGCAGCTTGTCCGAAAACACTGAAGCTTTCTTT
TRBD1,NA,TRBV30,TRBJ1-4,CAWSGVTEGADEKLFF,TGTGCCTGGAGCGGGGTGACCGAGGGGGCAGATGAAAAACTGTTTTTT
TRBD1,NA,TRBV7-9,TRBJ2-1,CASSQITGGWENEQFF,TGTGCCAGCAGCCAGATAACAGGGGGATGGGAAAATGAGCAGTTCTTC
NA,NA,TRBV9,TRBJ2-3,CASSVYLGEWDTQYF,TGTGCCAGCAGCGTATATTTAGGGGAGTGGGATACGCAGTATTTT
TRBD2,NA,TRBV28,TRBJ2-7,CASSPGGYEQYF,TGTGCCAGCAGTCCGGGGGGCTACGAGCAGTACTTC
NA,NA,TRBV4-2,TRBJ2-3,CASSQDKVGQYF,TGTGCCAGCAGCCAAGATAAGGTCGGGCAGTATTTT
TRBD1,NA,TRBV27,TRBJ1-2,CASASGTGGGYTF,TGTGCCAGCGCCTCCGGGACAGGGGGAGGCTACACCTTC
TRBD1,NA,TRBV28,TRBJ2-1,CASSLRWDRGNEQFF,TGTGCCAGCAGTTTAAGGTGGGACAGGGGAAATGAGCAGTTCTTC
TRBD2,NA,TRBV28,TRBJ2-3,CASTPGGARAEENTDTQYF,TGTGCCAGCACCCCGGGGGGGGCGAGAGCGGAGGAGAATACAGATACGCAGTATTTT
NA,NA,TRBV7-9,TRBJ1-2,CASSRFEGPEGYTF,TGTGCCAGCAGCCGTTTTGAGGGACCAGAAGGCTACACCTTC
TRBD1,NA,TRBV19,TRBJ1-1,CASSRFAGDREAFF,TGTGCCAGTAGTCGATTTGCCGGGGACAGGGAAGCTTTCTTT
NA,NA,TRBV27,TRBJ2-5,CASSLLRPRGQETQYF,TGTGCCAGCAGTTTACTTCGCCCGAGGGGACAAGAGACCCAGTACTTC
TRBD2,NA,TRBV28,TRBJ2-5,CASSERLAGEKETQYF,TGTGCCAGCAGTGAAAGACTAGCGGGAGAGAAAGAGACCCAGTACTTC
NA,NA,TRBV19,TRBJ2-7,CASSPRGDHEQYF,TGTGCCAGTAGTCCAAGGGGGGATCACGAGCAGTACTTC
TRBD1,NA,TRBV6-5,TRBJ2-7,CASSYGTGGAYEQYF,TGTGCCAGCAGTTACGGGACAGGGGGGGCGTACGAGCAGTACTTC
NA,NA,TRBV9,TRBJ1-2,CASSVQGIPYGYTF,TGTGCCAGCAGCGTACAGGGGATTCCCTATGGCTACACCTTC
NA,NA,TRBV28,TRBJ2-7,CASSSGTYEQYF,TGTGCCAGCAGTTCGGGCACCTACGAGCAGTACTTC
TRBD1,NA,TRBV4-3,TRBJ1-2,CASSQYAGTGAIYGYTF,TGCGCCAGCAGCCAATACGCCGGGACAGGGGCCATCTATGGCTACACCTTC
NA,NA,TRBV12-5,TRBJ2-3,CASGLVADTQYF,TGTGCTAGTGGTTTGGTGGCGGATACGCAGTATTTT
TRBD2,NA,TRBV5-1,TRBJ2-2,CASSLAGGSNTGELFF,TGCGCCAGCAGCTTGGCGGGCGGGAGTAACACCGGGGAGCTGTTTTTT
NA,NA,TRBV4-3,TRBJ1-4,CASSHKRGGEKLFF,TGCGCCAGCAGCCATAAGAGGGGGGGTGAAAAACTGTTTTTT
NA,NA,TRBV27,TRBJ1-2,CASSLNKAAGENYGYTF,TGTGCCAGCAGTTTAAACAAGGCGGCAGGGGAGAACTATGGCTACACCTTC
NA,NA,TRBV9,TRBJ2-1,CASSVGRDGPSYNEQFF,TGTGCCAGCAGCGTAGGTCGAGACGGGCCCTCCTACAATGAGCAGTTCTTC
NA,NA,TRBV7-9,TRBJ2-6,CASSDRQDSSGANVLTF,TGTGCCAGCAGCGACCGACAGGACTCTTCTGGGGCCAACGTCCTGACTTTC
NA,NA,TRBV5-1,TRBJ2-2,CASNMGRPDTGELFF,TGCGCCAGCAATATGGGACGACCGGACACCGGGGAGCTGTTTTTT
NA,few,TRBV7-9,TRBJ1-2,CASSLAGHGYTF,TGTGCCAGCAGCTTAGCAGGGCATGGCTACACCTTC
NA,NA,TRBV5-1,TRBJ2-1,CASSLRQGDNEQFF,TGCGCCAGCAGCTTGAGGCAGGGCGACAATGAGCAGTTCTTC
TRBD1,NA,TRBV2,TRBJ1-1,CASTPDRVFEDTEAFF,TGTGCCAGCACCCCGGACAGGGTGTTTGAGGACACTGAAGCTTTCTTT
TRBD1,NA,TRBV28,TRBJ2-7,CASSRDRDYEQYF,TGTGCCAGCAGCCGGGACAGGGACTACGAGCAGTACTTC
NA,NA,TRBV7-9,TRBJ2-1,CASSLSGGRTYNEQFF,TGTGCCAGCAGCTTAAGCGGAGGGCGCACCTACAATGAGCAGTTCTTC
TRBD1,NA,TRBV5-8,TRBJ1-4,CASSSLRDRGQTNEKLFF,TGTGCCAGCAGCTCGCTCCGGGACAGGGGGCAAACTAATGAAAAACTGTTTTTT
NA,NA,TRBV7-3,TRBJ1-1,CASSPKMNTEAFF,TGTGCCAGCAGCCCCAAAATGAACACTGAAGCTTTCTTT
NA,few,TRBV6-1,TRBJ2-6,CASSEGDSGANVLTF,TGTGCCAGCAGTGAAGGCGACTCTGGGGCCAACGTCCTGACTTTC
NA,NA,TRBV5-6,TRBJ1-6,CASSHWDPFSPLHF,TGTGCCAGCAGCCACTGGGACCCCTTTTCACCCCTCCACTTT
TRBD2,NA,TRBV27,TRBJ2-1,CASSISGTSGRGEQFF,TGTGCCAGCAGCATTTCCGGGACTAGCGGGAGAGGTGAGCAGTTCTTC
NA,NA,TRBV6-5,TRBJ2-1,CASSYSSYNEQFF,TGTGCCAGCAGTTACTCGAGTTACAATGAGCAGTTCTTC
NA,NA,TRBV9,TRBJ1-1,CASSVGRGNTEAFF,TGTGCCAGCAGCGTAGGCAGGGGGAACACTGAAGCTTTCTTT
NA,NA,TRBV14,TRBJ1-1,CASSMEGMRNTEAFF,TGTGCCAGCAGCATGGAGGGGATGAGGAACACTGAAGCTTTCTTT
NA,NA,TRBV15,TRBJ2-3,CATSRGRGEGGTDTQYF,TGTGCCACCAGCAGGGGCAGGGGGGAAGGAGGAACAGATACGCAGTATTTT
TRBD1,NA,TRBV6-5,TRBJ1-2,CASSYDRVANYGYTF,TGTGCCAGCAGTTATGACAGGGTAGCTAACTATGGCTACACCTTC
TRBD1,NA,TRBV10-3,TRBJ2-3,CAIRGQVPVDTQYF,TGTGCCATCAGGGGACAGGTCCCTGTTGATACGCAGTATTTT
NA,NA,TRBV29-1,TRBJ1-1,CSAQREGTEAFF,TGCAGCGCTCAAAGGGAAGGCACTGAAGCTTTCTTT
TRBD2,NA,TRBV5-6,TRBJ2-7,CASSAETSGTYEQYF,TGTGCCAGCAGCGCGGAGACTAGCGGGACCTACGAGCAGTACTTC
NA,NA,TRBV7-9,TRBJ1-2,CASSLGLFNYGYTF,TGTGCCAGCAGCTTAGGGCTCTTCAACTATGGCTACACCTTC
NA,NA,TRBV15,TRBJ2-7,CATSRDRGSSYEQYF,TGTGCCACCAGCAGAGATCGGGGCAGCTCCTACGAGCAGTACTTC